Each of the 28 T cell receptor beta chains below was sequenced from the same sample in a study of blood T cell repertoires in COVID-19. The method was immunoSEQ multiplex PCR; TCRdb's version includes in-frame clones alone and lacks a portion of them. The data hold roughly 280,000 clones, with 70% to 90% observed a single time. The sample consisted of PBMCs or T cells enriched from blood (not recorded which). These receptors originate from a young woman with acute COVID-19.

V usage is TRBV7-9 and J usage is TRBJ2-7; possible D gene TRBD2, 5 bases. The CDR3 spans 14 residues. Looked up from germline, CDR1 is SEHNR and CDR2 is FQNEAQ (reference sequence). V shed 10 bases and J shed 1 base, with 17 bases lying between them. The CDR3: CANRPGSSSYEQYF. Here the CDR3 DNA reads TGTGCCAACAGACCGGGATCCTCTTCCTACGAGCAGTACTTC.

The chain couples TRBV28 to TRBJ2-1; D uncertain. The V gene's germline CDR1 is MDHEN and CDR2 SYDVKM. The V and J ends lost 4 bases and 4 bases respectively, with 8 bases between them. CDR3 length: 13 amino acids. The CDR3 region is CASSWQNYNEQFF. In DNA form, the CDR3 reads TGTGCCAGCAGTTGGCAGAATTACAATGAGCAGTTCTTC.

CDR3 nucleotide sequence: TGTGCCAGCAGCTTGGGGGGACTAGCGGGAGGTGTACAGACCCAGTACTTC. Its translation is CASSLGGLAGGVQTQYF. The rearrangement links TRBV5-8 to TRBJ2-5; 15 bases map to TRBD2. Per the germline V gene, CDR1 is SGHTS and CDR2 is YDEGEE. With V trimmed by 0 bases and J by 6 bases, 6 bases remained unmatched. CDR3 length equals 17 residues.

The rearrangement links TRBV19 to TRBJ2-5; D is unresolved. This CDR3 is built from 13 residues. Germline V gene lookup returns CDR1 LNHDA and CDR2 SQIVND (reference sequence). V was clipped by 2 bases and J by 5 bases, with 9 bases between them. CDR3 DNA: TGTGCCAGTAGTATACATTTCGAGGAGACCCAGTACTTC. Translation: CASSIHFEETQYF. The whole variable domain, filled in from reference TRBV19 and TRBJ2-5, reads DGGITQSPKYLFRKEGQNVTLSCEQNLNHDAMYWYRQDPGQGLRLIYYSQIVNDFQKGDIAEGYSVSREKKESFPLTVTSAQKNPTAFYLCASSIHFEETQYFGPGTRLLVL.

The chain employs TRBV27 and TRBJ2-7; the D gene is possibly TRBD2 (5 bases). The CDR3 spans 15 residues. Germline CDR1 and CDR2: MNHEY and SMNVEV (reference sequence). Trimming cost V 2 bases and J 0 bases, with 11 bases left between them. The CDR3 is CASSLGLENSYEQYF. The CDR3 nucleotides are TGTGCCAGCAGTTTAGGACTTGAAAACTCCTACGAGCAGTACTTC.

The CDR3 protein is CASSREVRVKLNSPLHF. The CDR3 region has the DNA TGTGCCAGCAGCCGAGAGGTGAGGGTGAAGTTGAATTCACCCCTCCACTTT. The chain employs TRBV11-2 and TRBJ1-6; unclear D gene. Germline V gene data show CDR1 as SGHAT and CDR2 as FQNNGV. V was pared by 5 bases and J by 7 bases, with 21 bases between. CDR3 size: 17 residues.

The chain combines TRBV11-2 with TRBJ2-2; 9 nucleotides agree with TRBD2. V trimming: 6 bases; J trimming: 7 bases; junction bases outside the gene matches: 9. CDR1 and CDR2 from the germline V gene are SGHAT and FQNNGV. The CDR3 covers 15 residues. The CDR3 DNA reads as TGTGCCAGCAGTCCCCAGGCGGGAGGGGGCGGGGAGCTGTTTTTT. Protein: CASSPQAGGGGELFF.

The chain couples TRBV27 to TRBJ2-7, with 9 nucleotides matching TRBD2. Germline CDR1 is MNHEY and CDR2 is SMNVEV (reference sequence). The ends lost 7 bases at V and 1 base at J; junction bases unmatched: 5. The CDR3 loop spans 14 amino acids. The CDR3 spells CASMPAGGSYEQYF. The CDR3 DNA reads TGTGCCAGCATGCCAGCGGGAGGTTCCTACGAGCAGTACTTC.

This clone occurred once. The chain joins TRBV19 to TRBJ2-1; the D is unclear. The CDR3 consists of 14 residues. The germline V gene has CDR1 LNHDA and CDR2 SQIVND (reference sequence). Trimming cost V 3 bases and J 9 bases, with 15 bases left between them. This CDR3 is CASSIQADNSEQFF. In nucleotides, the CDR3 is TGTGCCAGTAGTATCCAGGCCGACAATAGTGAGCAGTTCTTC.

The chain employs TRBV28 and TRBJ1-5; 11 bases line up with TRBD1. Per germline, CDR1 MDHEN and CDR2 SYDVKM. This CDR3 is built from 15 residues. V trimming: 6 bases; J trimming: 6 bases; junction bases outside the gene matches: 7. The CDR3 DNA reads as TGTGCCAGCAGCCGGGACAGGGGGGTAGGTCAGCCCCAGCATTTT. Translating it yields CASSRDRGVGQPQHF.

V is TRBV3-1 (or the pseudogene TRBV3-2) and J is TRBJ2-2, with 10 bases identical to TRBD2. CDR1 and CDR2 from the germline V gene are LGHDT and YNNKEL (reference sequence). After removal of 0 bases from V and 4 bases from J, the junction contained 11 bases not matched to a gene. CDR3 length equals 19 residues. CDR3 amino acids: CASSQEVGLAGEATGELFF. Written as DNA, the CDR3 is TGTGCCAGCAGCCAAGAAGTTGGCCTAGCGGGAGAAGCCACCGGGGAGCTGTTTTTT.

V usage is TRBV12-3 or TRBV12-4 and J usage is TRBJ2-1, with D hard to call. Trimming pared 5 bases from V and 6 bases from J, leaving 5 bases between. This CDR3 contains 11 residues. The CDR3 DNA follows: TGTGCCAGCAGTGCACTCAATGAGCAGTTCTTC. This sequence encodes CASSALNEQFF.

This clone was recorded a few times. The chain joins TRBV30 to TRBJ2-2; TRBD1 agrees at 7 bases. Trimming at V came to 5 bases and at J to 8 bases, leaving 8 bases not matched to a gene. Germline V CDR1 and CDR2: GTSNPN, SVGIG (reference sequence). This CDR3 comprises 13 residues. The CDR3 spells CAWSARGQGELFF. Written as DNA, the CDR3 is TGTGCCTGGTCGGCGAGGGGGCAGGGGGAGCTGTTTTTT.

The V gene is TRBV5-1, the J gene TRBJ2-1; 8 bases match TRBD2. Germline values: CDR1 SGHRS, CDR2 YFSETQ. The CDR3 is made up of 15 amino acids. The V segment lost 4 bases and the J segment 8 bases; nucleotides outside the gene matches: 11. The CDR3 DNA reads TGCGCCAGCAGCCCCGGACTAGCCGGGTCTTATGAGCAGTTCTTC. Protein: CASSPGLAGSYEQFF. The full variable domain, with the rest looked up from reference TRBV5-1 and TRBJ2-1, is KAGVTQTPRYLIKTRGQQVTLSCSPISGHRSVSWYQQTPGQGLQFLFEYFSETQRNKGNFPGRFSGRQFSNSRSEMNVSTLELGDSALYLCASSPGLAGSYEQFFGPGTRLTVL.

The chain joins TRBV27 to TRBJ2-2; 10 positions match TRBD1. Trimming cost V 7 bases and J 5 bases; bases outside gene matches: 10. CDR1 MNHEY and CDR2 SMNVEV come from the germline V gene (reference sequence). CDR3 size: 16 residues. CDR3 in DNA: TGTGCCAGCACCCTAGGGACAGGGGAGGGAACCGGGGAGCTGTTTTTT. Translating it yields CASTLGTGEGTGELFF.

The J gene is TRBJ2-3, the V gene TRBV7-8, with D possibly being TRBD2 (5 bases). V gave up 7 bases and J gave up 1 base, with 12 bases separating them. Germline CDR1 is SGHVS and CDR2 is FQNEAQ. The CDR3 runs 14 residues. This chain's CDR3 is CASTFDYGTDTQYF. Written as DNA, the CDR3 is TGTGCCAGCACCTTCGACTACGGCACAGATACGCAGTATTTT.

A word on this clone: Sequence at one end of the junction differs from germline and may be a read error. The V call is TRBV7-7, the J call TRBJ2-3; the match to TRBD1 covers 11 bases. This CDR3 has 15 amino acids. The V gene's germline CDR1 is SSHAT and CDR2 FNYEAQ (reference sequence). CDR3 loop: CASSRTGGRTDTQYF. CDR3 sequence (DNA): TGTGCTAGCAGCAGGACAGGGGGCCGCACAGATACGCAGTATTTT.

The V and J genes are TRBV28 and TRBJ2-7, with 7 bases lining up with TRBD1. The CDR3 is made up of 15 amino acids. Germline CDR1 MDHEN, CDR2 SYDVKM. V lost 2 bases to trimming and J lost 6 bases; unmatched junction nucleotides: 10. The DNA of the CDR3 is TGTGCCAGCAGTTTACGGGACAGTTTGTATTCCGAGCAGTACTTC. Translated, it gives CASSLRDSLYSEQYF.

The chain couples TRBV4-1 to TRBJ2-7, with 12 bases identical to TRBD2. V gave up 1 base and J gave up 4 bases; unmatched junction bases: 8. The length of the CDR3 is 17 residues. In germline, CDR1 is MGHRA, CDR2 YSYEKL. CDR3 bases: TGCGCCAGCAGCCAAGCGCTCCAGACTAGCGGGAGATACGAGCAGTACTTC. It codes for CASSQALQTSGRYEQYF.

The V and J genes are TRBV6-6 and TRBJ2-1, with TRBD2 matching over 8 bases. The germline CDR1 and CDR2 sequences are MNHNY and SVGAGI (reference sequence). CDR3 length equals 17 residues. Losses at the gene ends were 5 bases for V and 0 bases for J; bases not matched to a gene: 9. The chain's CDR3 is CASSPTGGESSYNEQFF. The CDR3 DNA sequence: TGTGCCAGCAGTCCCACCGGGGGGGAGAGCTCCTACAATGAGCAGTTCTTC.

V is TRBV12-3 or TRBV12-4 and J is TRBJ2-7; no definite D call. V shed 6 bases and J shed 3 bases, with 12 bases lying between them. The CDR3 has 13 residues. CDR3 nucleotides: TGTGCCAGCAGGTCGCCCAGCGACTACGAGCAGTACTTC. Encoded protein: CASRSPSDYEQYF.

DNA of the CDR3: TGTGCCAGCAGCTTACCCGGGACAGGGAACTCTGGGGCCAACGTCCTGACTTTC. It encodes CASSLPGTGNSGANVLTF. J is TRBJ2-6 and V is TRBV11-2; the match to TRBD1 covers 9 bases. CDR1 SGHAT and CDR2 FQNNGV come from the germline V gene. The V gene end was trimmed by 2 bases and the J gene end by 0 bases; junction bases not matched to a gene: 5. CDR3 length: 18 amino acids.

The chain is built from TRBV11-2 and TRBJ2-5, with 7 bases lining up with TRBD2. The J segment lost 4 bases and the V segment lost 5 bases, leaving 7 bases of the junction unmatched. Germline V gene data show CDR1 as SGHAT and CDR2 as FQNNGV. The CDR3 loop spans 14 amino acids. The CDR3 DNA sequence: TGTGCCAGCAGCCTGGGGGGGTTGGGAGAGACCCAGTACTTC. It encodes CASSLGGLGETQYF. The whole variable domain, filled in from reference TRBV11-2 and TRBJ2-5, reads EAGVAQSPRYKIIEKRQSVAFWCNPISGHATLYWYQQILGQGPKLLIQFQNNGVVDDSQLPKDRFSAERLKGVDSTLKIQPAKLEDSAVYLCASSLGGLGETQYFGPGTRLLVL.

The chain carries TRBV7-8 and TRBJ2-5; tentative D call: TRBD1 (6 bases). The CDR3 runs to 15 residues. V was shortened by 0 bases and J by 2 bases, with 10 bases between the two germline ends. Germline-derived CDR1 and CDR2 are SGHVS and FQNEAQ. CDR3 sequence reads: CASSLAGTIQETQYF. The CDR3 nucleotides read TGTGCCAGCAGCTTAGCGGGGACAATACAAGAGACCCAGTACTTC.

The rearrangement links TRBV13 to TRBJ1-5; a possible D gene is TRBD1 (5 bases). CDR3 length equals 15 residues. The germline V gene has CDR1 PRHDT and CDR2 FYEKMQ (reference sequence). V lost 8 bases and J lost 2, with 16 bases in between. The CDR3 nucleotides read TGTGCCAGCTCCTTGAAAGGGGCCGGCAATCAGCCCCAGCATTTT. Its translation: CASSLKGAGNQPQHF.

This chain joins TRBV4-1 and TRBJ2-3; TRBD2 agrees at 13 bases. V was pared by 3 bases and J by 6 bases, with 18 bases of the junction left unmatched. In germline, CDR1 is MGHRA, CDR2 YSYEKL. The CDR3 spans 20 residues. The CDR3 DNA reads as TGCGCCAGCAGCCAGTTCCGGACCGGGACTAGCGGGATGAAATCGGATACGCAGTATTTT. This translates into CASSQFRTGTSGMKSDTQYF.

The chain employs TRBV11-2 and TRBJ2-1, with D hard to call. Looked up from germline, CDR1 is SGHAT and CDR2 is FQNNGV. V was cut by 3 bases and J by 9 bases, with 15 bases left in between. The CDR3 loop spans 14 amino acids. In nucleotides, the CDR3 is TGTGCCAGCAGCTTTGGTATCTGGGCGACTGAGCAGTTCTTC. Translated, it gives CASSFGIWATEQFF. Together with reference TRBV11-2 and TRBJ2-1, the CDR3 gives the full variable domain: EAGVAQSPRYKIIEKRQSVAFWCNPISGHATLYWYQQILGQGPKLLIQFQNNGVVDDSQLPKDRFSAERLKGVDSTLKIQPAKLEDSAVYLCASSFGIWATEQFFGPGTRLTVL.

The rearrangement links TRBV9 to TRBJ1-2, with TRBD1 as a possible D gene (6 bases). Deletions cut 3 bases from V and 7 bases from J, with 13 bases between. The germline V gene encodes CDR1 SGDLS and CDR2 YYNGEE. The CDR3 is made up of 13 amino acids. The CDR3 DNA reads as TGTGCCAGCAGCGACACAGGGAATCTTGGCTACACCTTC. This sequence encodes CASSDTGNLGYTF. The full variable domain, in which reference TRBV9 and TRBJ1-2 provide the parts outside the CDR3, is DSGVTQTPKHLITATGQRVTLRCSPRSGDLSVYWYQQSLDQGLQFLIQYYNGEERAKGNILERFSAQQFPDLHSELNLSSLELGDSALYFCASSDTGNLGYTFGSGTRLTVV.